The 14 T cell receptor beta chains below were found in one sample sequenced in a study of beta chain features in type 1 diabetes. Of the isolated RNA, all was reverse transcribed, and so the sequenced material was expressed TCRB transcripts. This table comes from immunoSEQ multiplex PCR, and its TCRdb copy is limited to in-frame clones, with some not included. The profile shows about 240,000 clones, 25% to 35% of them singletons. Specimen: central memory CD4+ T cells from blood. Receptor source: a young man in good health.

The genes are TRBV28 and TRBJ2-1, with D possibly TRBD2 on 5 matching bases. V was pared by 7 bases and J by 0 bases, with 10 bases between. CDR3 length: 14 amino acids. The germline CDR1 and CDR2 sequences are MDHEN and SYDVKM. The CDR3 loop reads CASIVGDSYNEQFF. DNA of the CDR3: TGTGCCAGCATCGTCGGGGACTCCTACAATGAGCAGTTCTTC.

For this clone: The sample holds other DNA sequences that translate to the same CDR3. The chain couples TRBV7-9 to TRBJ1-1, with TRBD1 matching over 8 bases. Germline trimming cut 5 bases from V and 1 base from J; bases unmatched to any gene: 3. The CDR3 spans 14 residues. Germline CDR1 reads SEHNR; CDR2 reads FQNEAQ (reference sequence). The CDR3 sequence: CASSLQGENTEAFF. CDR3 in DNA: TGTGCCAGCAGCCTACAGGGGGAGAACACTGAAGCTTTCTTT.

A few counts support this clone. An end of the junction does not agree with germline; a read error may underlie this. The V gene is TRBV6-5, the J gene TRBJ2-5, with 9 nucleotides matching TRBD1. The CDR3 covers 16 residues. The germline V gene has CDR1 MNHEY and CDR2 SVGAGI. CDR3 sequence: CARSYSGTGTGETQYF. CDR3 DNA: TGTGCCCGCAGTTACTCCGGGACAGGGACAGGGGAGACCCAGTACTTC.

The chain combines TRBV7-8 with TRBJ2-5, with D unresolved. Germline V gene lookup returns CDR1 SGHVS and CDR2 FQNEAQ. The CDR3 is 12 residues long. Trimming took off 5 bases at V and 5 bases at J, with 9 bases between the two ends. CDR3 sequence (DNA): TGTGCCAGCAGCACCACCCGGGAGACCCAGTACTTC. Translation: CASSTTRETQYF.

This clone has a handful of counts. Other nucleotide sequences from this sample produce the same CDR3. The CDR3 sequence is CASSLADNEQFF. CDR3 in DNA: TGCGCCAGCAGCTTGGCGGACAATGAGCAGTTCTTC. The chain recombines TRBV5-1 with TRBJ2-1; D is unresolved. Trimming cost V 0 bases and J 5 bases, with 3 bases left between them. This CDR3 contains 12 residues. Germline-derived CDR1 and CDR2 are SGHRS and YFSETQ. Complete variable domain (other parts from reference TRBV5-1 and TRBJ2-1): KAGVTQTPRYLIKTRGQQVTLSCSPISGHRSVSWYQQTPGQGLQFLFEYFSETQRNKGNFPGRFSGRQFSNSRSEMNVSTLELGDSALYLCASSLADNEQFFGPGTRLTVL.

This clone was picked up a small number of times. The V gene is TRBV9, the J gene TRBJ1-2, with TRBD1 identical over 7 bases. Germline loops: CDR1 SGDLS, CDR2 YYNGEE. J gave up 1 base and V 3 bases, and 6 bases lay outside the gene matches. This CDR3 is built from 15 residues. CDR3: CASSEQTGINYGYTF. CDR3 sequence (DNA): TGTGCCAGCAGCGAACAGACAGGGATTAACTATGGCTACACCTTC.

This clone has just a few counts. The genes are TRBV7-2 and TRBJ2-7; D remains unclear. This CDR3 has 15 amino acids. Trimming removed 3 bases at V and 0 bases at J, with 12 bases between. The germline gives CDR1 SGHTA, CDR2 FQGNSA. In DNA, the CDR3 is TGTGCCAGCAGCTTGACCTCCATTAGCTCCTACGAGCAGTACTTC. Translating gives CASSLTSISSYEQYF.

In this sample, this clone turned up a few times. This chain links TRBV7-2 with TRBJ2-3, with no clear D. Trimming left V 3 bases short and J 7 bases short, with 8 bases between. Germline V gene lookup returns CDR1 SGHTA and CDR2 FQGNSA. This CDR3 contains 12 residues. The CDR3 loop is CASSLGRNTQYF. The CDR3 DNA follows: TGTGCCAGCAGCTTGGGTCGGAATACGCAGTATTTT.

This clone has a count of ten or more. The chain employs TRBV18 and TRBJ2-7; D ambiguous. The CDR3 covers 15 residues. V dropped 0 bases and J dropped 3 bases, with 12 bases sitting between them. Germline loops: CDR1 KGHSH, CDR2 LQKENI. In DNA, the CDR3 is TGTGCCAGCTCACCACCAAGCCAGGTTAACTACGAGCAGTACTTC. It codes for CASSPPSQVNYEQYF. The full variable domain, its missing parts supplied by reference TRBV18 and TRBJ2-7, is NAGVMQNPRHLVRRRGQEARLRCSPMKGHSHVYWYRQLPEEGLKFMVYLQKENIIDESGMPKERFSAEFPKEGPSILRIQQVVRGDSAAYFCASSPPSQVNYEQYFGPGTRLTVT.

V usage is TRBV6-1 and J usage is TRBJ2-1; 10 bases map to TRBD2. J was trimmed by 3 bases and V by 7 bases; bases with no gene match: 6. The CDR3 totals 15 residues. Germline V gene data show CDR1 as MNHNS and CDR2 as SASEGT. The chain's CDR3 is CASTPTSGVYNEQFF. The DNA of the CDR3 is TGTGCCAGCACCCCAACTAGCGGGGTCTACAATGAGCAGTTCTTC.

The chain couples TRBV5-1 to TRBJ2-1; 9 bases align to TRBD1. Trimming cost V 4 bases and J 6 bases; bases outside gene matches: 11. CDR1 is SGHRS, CDR2 YFSETQ, per germline. The CDR3 covers 16 residues. The CDR3 region has the DNA TGCGCCAGCAGCACAGGGGGCCGGGACTACCGCAATGAGCAGTTCTTC. Amino acids: CASSTGGRDYRNEQFF. Drawing the rest from reference TRBV5-1 and TRBJ2-1, the complete variable domain is KAGVTQTPRYLIKTRGQQVTLSCSPISGHRSVSWYQQTPGQGLQFLFEYFSETQRNKGNFPGRFSGRQFSNSRSEMNVSTLELGDSALYLCASSTGGRDYRNEQFFGPGTRLTVL.

This chain joins TRBV5-1 and TRBJ2-2; the match to TRBD1 covers 9 bases. Germline V CDR1 and CDR2: SGHRS, YFSETQ. CDR3 length: 15 residues. Trimming at V came to 6 bases and at J to 2 bases, leaving 5 bases not matched to a gene. In nucleotides, the CDR3 is TGCGCCAGCAACCGGGACAGGGCAAACACCGGGGAGCTGTTTTTT. Protein sequence: CASNRDRANTGELFF.

The table lists this clone with a few counts. The chain is built from TRBV30 and TRBJ1-5; no firm D call. Deletions cut 2 bases from V and 2 bases from J, with 7 bases between. The CDR3 runs 13 residues. Germline V gene data show CDR1 as GTSNPN and CDR2 as SVGIG (reference sequence). CDR3 sequence (DNA): TGTGCCTGGAGTACGACGGGCAATCAGCCCCAGCATTTT. The encoded protein is CAWSTTGNQPQHF.

This clone has more than one count but fewer than ten. Other DNA sequences in the sample encode the same CDR3. The CDR3 spells CASSLRQGRGNTEAFF. Written as DNA, the CDR3 is TGTGCCAGCAGCTTACGACAGGGGAGGGGGAACACTGAAGCTTTCTTT. The gene calls are TRBV13 and TRBJ1-1; 8 bases fit TRBD1. This CDR3 is 16 amino acids long. Germline lookup yields CDR1 PRHDT and CDR2 FYEKMQ (reference sequence). J was trimmed by 1 base and V by 2 bases; bases with no gene match: 6.